These 5 T cell receptor beta chains came from one sample sequenced in a study of shared clonotypes between healthy human individuals. The protocol was immunoSEQ multiplex PCR, while the TCRdb copy is restricted to in-frame clones and leaves out a portion. Among around 1.1 million clones, approximately 80% were seen once, and the ten largest hold around 0.61%. Sequences were obtained from memory CD4+ T cells from PBMCs. The subset was: CD45RA-negative fraction. The source of these receptors is a man younger than 30 in good health. Some clones in this sample may be carry-over from other donors' samples.

This sequence joins TRBV10-2 and TRBJ2-1; 8 nucleotides line up with TRBD2. The germline CDR1 and CDR2 sequences are WSHSY and SAAADI. The junction had 3 bases not matched to a gene; V was cut back by 5 bases and J by 0 bases. The CDR3 sequence is 15 residues long. CDR3 DNA: TGCGCCAGCAGTCAAACTAGCGGCTCCTACAATGAGCAGTTCTTC. It encodes CASSQTSGSYNEQFF.

The chain joins TRBV4-3 to TRBJ2-7; 10 nucleotides align to TRBD2. From germline, CDR1 is LGHNA and CDR2 YSLEER. Germline trimming cut 3 bases from V and 2 bases from J; bases unmatched to any gene: 7. The CDR3 consists of 16 residues. CDR3 in amino acids: CASSQNALAGPYEQYF. DNA for the CDR3: TGCGCCAGCAGCCAGAACGCACTAGCGGGACCCTACGAGCAGTACTTC.

The V and J genes are TRBV18 and TRBJ2-1; TRBD2 matches 10 bases. The V gene's germline CDR1 is KGHSH and CDR2 LQKENI. The CDR3 loop spans 15 amino acids. V lost 2 bases and J lost 6; bases outside the gene matches: 4. CDR3 protein: CASSPGLAATNEQFF. The CDR3 region has the DNA TGTGCCAGCTCACCAGGACTAGCGGCTACCAATGAGCAGTTCTTC.

There are a few counts of this clone. The chain employs TRBV7-9 and TRBJ1-2; 9 nucleotides align to TRBD1. Germline assignment: CDR1 SEHNR and CDR2 FQNEAQ (reference sequence). This CDR3 spans 14 amino acids. V lost 3 bases, J lost 5 bases, and 4 bases stayed unmatched. DNA for the CDR3: TGTGCCAGCAGCTTCCCCGGGACAGGGTATGGCTACACCTTC. Amino acid sequence: CASSFPGTGYGYTF. Drawing the rest from reference TRBV7-9 and TRBJ1-2, the complete variable domain is DTGVSQNPRHKITKRGQNVTFRCDPISEHNRLYWYRQTLGQGPEFLTYFQNEAQLEKSRLLSDRFSAERPKGSFSTLEIQRTEQGDSAMYLCASSFPGTGYGYTFGSGTRLTVV.

V is TRBV29-1 and J is TRBJ2-5, with D perhaps matching TRBD2 (6 bases). The germline gives CDR1 SQVTM, CDR2 ANQGSEA. CDR3 size: 13 residues. V lost 6 bases and J lost 0, with 11 bases in between. The CDR3: CSVPGLDQETQYF. CDR3 DNA sequence: TGCAGCGTCCCGGGACTTGACCAAGAGACCCAGTACTTC.